The rows below give T cell receptor beta chains drawn from one sample of a study of T cells in Graves' hyperthyroidism and ophthalmopathy. One entry per CDR3 protein results from TCRdb running MiXCR on the multiplex PCR reads. The profile shows 730,000 or so distinct CDR3 sequences, 18% of them singletons. What was sequenced was blood. These receptors all come from a woman aged 45-60 years with Graves' hyperthyroidism that later progressed to Graves' ophthalmopathy. Both conserved end residues are part of each CDR3. A D gene is named only where the DNA matches it firmly. Clone size is not always given. Where it is, it says once, few, many or a class for expanded clones.

-,TRBV13,TRBJ2-7,many,CASSAAPYSEQYF,TGTGCCAGCAGCGCTGCACCGTACAGCGAGCAGTACTTC
TRBD2,TRBV14,TRBJ2-1,-,CAGSPRLAGGGYEQFF,TGTGCCGGCAGCCCCCGACTAGCGGGGGGGGGGTATGAGCAGTTCTTC
-,TRBV12-3/TRBV12-4,TRBJ2-3,-,CASSFGNTQYF,TGTGCCAGCAGTTTTGGAAATACGCAGTATTTT
TRBD2,TRBV6-1,TRBJ2-3,few,CASSQWTSGTDTQYF,TGTGCCAGCAGTCAATGGACTAGCGGGACAGATACGCAGTATTTT
-,TRBV19,TRBJ1-1,-,CATTGALGGGEAFF,TGTGCCACTACCGGGGCCCTCGGAGGCGGAGAAGCTTTCTTT
-,TRBV3-1,TRBJ2-2,many,CASSQVGQNTGELFF,TGTGCCAGCAGCCAAGTAGGGCAGAACACCGGGGAGCTGTTTTTT
-,TRBV7-6,TRBJ1-2,few,CASSFQQGFNYAYTF,TGTGCCAGCAGCTTTCAGCAGGGTTTCAACTATGCCTACACCTTC
-,TRBV5-1,TRBJ2-6,many,CASSLLSTSGANVLTF,TGCGCCAGCAGCTTGCTTAGCACCTCTGGGGCCAACGTCCTGACTTTC
TRBD1,TRBV6-2/TRBV6-3,TRBJ1-1,-,CASSYFPGQSGTGAFF,TGTGCCAGCAGTTACTTCCCGGGACAGTCGGGGACTGGAGCTTTCTTT
TRBD1,TRBV27,TRBJ1-2,-,CASRAQGGYPNYGYTF,TGTGCCAGCAGAGCCCAGGGGGGCTATCCTAACTATGGCTACACCTTC
-,TRBV6-5,TRBJ1-2,few,CASSYSYFNGYGYTF,TGTGCCAGCAGTTACTCGTATTTTAACGGCTATGGCTACACCTTC
-,TRBV11-3,TRBJ2-2,-,CASSLGAPRAVPGELFF,TGTGCCAGCAGCTTAGGGGCACCGCGGGCGGTTCCCGGGGAGCTGTTTTTT
TRBD1,TRBV20-1,TRBJ1-1,many,CSARQGGVNTEAFF,TGCAGTGCTAGACAGGGGGGGGTGAACACTGAAGCTTTCTTT
-,TRBV11-2,TRBJ2-3,many,CASSLEARADTDTQYF,TGTGCCAGCAGCTTAGAGGCGCGGGCGGACACAGATACGCAGTATTTT
TRBD1,TRBV29-1,TRBJ2-1,-,CSVLGQGGTYNEQFF,TGCAGCGTCCTAGGACAGGGAGGCACCTACAATGAGCAGTTCTTC
TRBD2,TRBV6-1,TRBJ2-5,once,CASSEWVAGASETQYF,TGTGCCAGCAGTGAATGGGTAGCGGGGGCCTCGGAGACCCAGTACTTC
-,TRBV2,TRBJ1-2,many,CASSVPSRLDYGYTF,TGTGCCAGCAGCGTTCCTTCTAGGTTGGACTATGGCTACACCTTC
TRBD2,TRBV2,TRBJ2-3,-,CASSQTSGGSSTDTQYF,TGTGCCAGCAGCCAGACTAGCGGGGGTTCTAGCACAGATACGCAGTATTTT
TRBD1,TRBV3-1,TRBJ1-4,-,CASSLRDRMGEKLFF,TGTGCCAGCAGCCTCCGGGACAGGATGGGTGAAAAACTGTTTTTT
-,TRBV3-1,TRBJ2-5,many,CASSPSRTSSQETQYF,TGTGCCAGCAGCCCCTCGAGAACTAGCTCTCAAGAGACCCAGTACTTC
-,TRBV3-1,TRBJ2-5,few,CASSQVRSYKETQYF,TGTGCCAGCAGCCAAGTGCGGTCATATAAAGAGACCCAGTACTTC
-,TRBV11-2,TRBJ2-7,many,CASSSPGPRGEQYF,TGTGCCAGCAGCTCCCCAGGGCCCCGCGGGGAGCAGTACTTC
TRBD1,TRBV12-3/TRBV12-4,TRBJ1-1,many,CASSLSRGLSYTEAFF,TGTGCCAGCAGTCTTTCCAGGGGGCTCTCCTACACTGAAGCTTTCTTT
-,TRBV30,TRBJ1-1,many,CAWTEGHTEAFF,TGTGCCTGGACTGAGGGCCACACTGAAGCTTTCTTT
TRBD1,TRBV19,TRBJ2-3,few,CASSVTGVWTDTQYF,TGTGCCAGTTCTGTTACAGGGGTCTGGACAGATACGCAGTATTTT
-,TRBV2,TRBJ1-5,many,CASRGGEQSNF,TGTGCCAGCAGGGGGGGAGAACAGTCGAATTTT
-,TRBV7-2,TRBJ2-2,-,CASSKIRGNTGELFF,TGTGCCAGCAGTAAGATCAGGGGGAACACCGGGGAGCTGTTTTTT
TRBD2,TRBV29-1,TRBJ2-1,-,CSGKLAGGRNEQFF,TGCAGCGGTAAACTAGCGGGGGGAAGGAATGAGCAGTTCTTC
-,TRBV13,TRBJ1-1,few,CASSSMGRGPTEAFF,TGTGCCAGCAGCTCGATGGGGCGGGGCCCCACTGAAGCTTTCTTT
-,TRBV6-1,TRBJ1-1,-,CASTRTQNTEAFF,TGTGCCAGTACCCGGACTCAAAACACTGAAGCTTTCTTT
-,TRBV19,TRBJ2-2,-,CASSISRGPTGELFF,TGTGCCAGTAGTATATCGCGGGGCCCCACCGGGGAGCTGTTTTTT
TRBD1,TRBV19,TRBJ1-5,-,CASRYRGERVVSNQPQHF,TGTGCCAGTAGATACAGGGGAGAACGCGTCGTAAGCAATCAGCCCCAGCATTTT
TRBD2,TRBV20-1,TRBJ2-2,once,CSATGTMTGELFF,TGCAGTGCTACCGGGACTATGACCGGGGAGCTGTTTTTT
TRBD1,TRBV27,TRBJ1-1,-,CASTLTGAKNTEAFF,TGTGCCAGCACTTTGACAGGGGCGAAGAACACTGAAGCTTTCTTT
-,TRBV6-1,TRBJ2-3,many,CASSSWEVGDTQYF,TGTGCCAGCAGCTCCTGGGAGGTTGGAGATACGCAGTATTTT
TRBD1,TRBV2,TRBJ2-7,many,CASNPGQLYEQYF,TGTGCCAGCAATCCGGGACAGCTCTACGAGCAGTACTTC
-,TRBV9,TRBJ1-2,-,CASSVVGTSPYGYTF,TGTGCCAGCAGCGTAGTAGGCACTTCCCCTTATGGCTACACCTTC
-,TRBV10-2,TRBJ1-2,few,CASREGSHYGYTF,TGCGCCAGCAGGGAAGGGTCACACTATGGCTACACCTTC
-,TRBV24-1,TRBJ2-1,few,CATSRHGRSEQFF,TGTGCCACCAGCAGGCACGGACGGAGTGAGCAGTTCTTC
-,TRBV29-1,TRBJ1-3,-,CSVLSRHSGNTIYF,TGCAGCGTTCTTAGTCGGCACTCTGGAAACACCATATATTTT
-,TRBV2,TRBJ1-1,many,CASSVSRYEAFF,TGTGCCAGCAGTGTCAGCAGATATGAAGCTTTCTTT
-,TRBV27,TRBJ1-1,many,CASSWDFGVSEAFF,TGTGCCAGCAGTTGGGACTTTGGCGTCAGTGAAGCTTTCTTT
TRBD1,TRBV27,TRBJ1-1,-,CASSSYWTGNTEAFF,TGTGCCAGCAGTTCGTACTGGACAGGGAACACTGAAGCTTTCTTT
-,TRBV5-1,TRBJ1-3,-,CASSPTAGGNTIYF,TGCGCCAGCAGCCCCACAGCCGGAGGAAACACCATATATTTT
-,TRBV6-6,TRBJ1-2,many,CASSYSRDTLPNYGYTF,TGTGCCAGCAGTTACTCGCGGGACACTCTACCTAACTATGGCTACACCTTC
TRBD2,TRBV19,TRBJ2-1,-,CASSIVSSGGAFNEQFF,TGTGCCAGTAGTATAGTCTCTAGCGGGGGGGCTTTCAATGAGCAGTTCTTC
-,TRBV19,TRBJ1-2,-,CASLEGLYGYTF,TGTGCCAGTTTAGAGGGACTTTATGGCTACACCTTC
-,TRBV5-6,TRBJ1-6,many,CASSLGGVNSPLHF,TGTGCCAGCAGCTTGGGTGGGGTTAATTCACCCCTCCACTTT
-,TRBV29-1,TRBJ2-1,-,CSVAPGSDEQFF,TGCAGTGTGGCCCCAGGGTCCGATGAGCAGTTCTTC
-,TRBV4-1,TRBJ1-2,once,CASSHRDGYGYAF,TGCGCCAGCAGCCACAGGGATGGCTATGGCTACGCCTTC
-,TRBV2,TRBJ1-4,many,CASSGPRDRGEKLFF,TGTGCCAGCAGTGGCCCTCGAGACCGGGGTGAAAAACTGTTTTTT
TRBD1,TRBV6-4,TRBJ1-2,-,CASSPTGVASYGYTF,TGTGCCAGCAGTCCTACAGGGGTAGCCAGCTATGGCTACACCTTC